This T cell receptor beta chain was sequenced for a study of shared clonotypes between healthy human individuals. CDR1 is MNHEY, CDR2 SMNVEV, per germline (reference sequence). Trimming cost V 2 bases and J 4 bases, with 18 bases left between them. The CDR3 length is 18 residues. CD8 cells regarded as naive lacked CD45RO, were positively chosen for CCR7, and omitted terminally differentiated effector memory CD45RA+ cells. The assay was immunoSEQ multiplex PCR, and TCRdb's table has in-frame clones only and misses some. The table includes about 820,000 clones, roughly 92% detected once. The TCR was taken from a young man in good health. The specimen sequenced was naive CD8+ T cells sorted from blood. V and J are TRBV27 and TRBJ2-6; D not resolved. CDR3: CASSLTPGLAPGANVLTF. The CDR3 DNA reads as TGTGCCAGCAGTTTAACCCCTGGCCTGGCCCCCGGGGCCAACGTCCTGACTTTC.